This is a list of T cell receptor beta chains from one sample in a study of CD8 T cells in ankylosing spondylitis. MiXCR was run by TCRdb on the 5' RACE reads, yielding one entry per CDR3 protein. Of 290,000 or so distinct CDR3 sequences in the sample, more than 20% are singletons; the top ten hold approximately 3.7%. The sequenced sample was blood, either unsorted or a sorted T cell fraction (not recorded which). All receptors derive from a female donor with ankylosing spondylitis or in good health (not recorded which). CDR3s include the opening cysteine and the closing phenylalanine or tryptophan. Each record gives: D gene, clone size, V gene, J gene, CDR3 protein, CDR3 DNA. The D gene is left open where the match is weak. Expanded clones get a size class; other rows say once, few or many, or leave the size out.

.	few	TRBV12-3/TRBV12-4	TRBJ2-3	CASSRVSTDTQYF	TGTGCCAGCAGCAGGGTTTCTACAGATACGCAGTATTTT
TRBD2	.	TRBV15	TRBJ2-7	CATGFGLAGDSKQYF	TGTGCCACCGGTTTTGGACTAGCGGGAGACTCCAAGCAGTACTTC
.	many	TRBV20-1	TRBJ2-1	CSARSPLGSDEQFF	TGCAGTGCTAGGAGTCCCCTCGGGAGCGATGAGCAGTTCTTC
.	.	TRBV12-3/TRBV12-4	TRBJ2-4	CASSPEQRLAKNIQYF	TGTGCCAGCAGTCCCGAGCAGAGATTAGCCAAAAACATTCAGTACTTC
TRBD2	many	TRBV10-3	TRBJ2-1	CAISGYSGRAGNEQFF	TGTGCCATCAGTGGGTATAGCGGGAGGGCCGGAAATGAGCAGTTCTTC
.	few	TRBV20-1	TRBJ1-2	CSTGGRDQNYGYTF	TGCAGTACGGGGGGCAGGGATCAAAACTATGGCTACACCTTC
.	.	TRBV4-3	TRBJ2-1	CASSQERWDSQFF	TGCGCCAGCAGCCAAGAACGGTGGGACTCGCAGTTCTTC
TRBD2	.	TRBV15	TRBJ2-5	CATSRPSGIGEETQYF	TGTGCCACCAGCAGACCTAGCGGGATAGGAGAAGAGACCCAGTACTTC
TRBD1	few	TRBV9	TRBJ2-1	CASSAGQGPYNEQFF	TGTGCCAGCAGCGCGGGACAGGGGCCCTACAATGAGCAGTTCTTC
.	many	TRBV6-2/TRBV6-3	TRBJ2-1	CASSYTKIEMQFF	TGTGCCAGCAGTTACACGAAGATCGAAATGCAGTTCTTC
.	.	TRBV6-6	TRBJ1-1	CASSSGGRTEAFF	TGTGCCAGCAGTTCAGGAGGTCGGACTGAAGCTTTCTTT
.	.	TRBV21-1	TRBJ2-7	CASSNSRLVPYEQYF	TGTGCCAGCAGCAACTCTAGGCTCGTTCCCTACGAGCAGTACTTC
TRBD1	.	TRBV4-3	TRBJ2-5	CASSRSGQGTETQYF	TGCGCCAGCAGCCGTTCGGGACAGGGGACAGAGACCCAGTACTTC
.	.	TRBV10-3	TRBJ2-6	CAISGTDRTGANVLTF	TGTGCCATCAGTGGCACTGACAGGACTGGGGCCAACGTCCTGACTTTC
.	many	TRBV5-1	TRBJ2-1	CASSLGNRRGNEQFF	TGCGCCAGCAGCCTTGGGAATAGGAGGGGAAATGAGCAGTTCTTC
.	few	TRBV7-2	TRBJ1-6	CASSYGQSNSPLHF	TGTGCCAGCAGCTACGGACAGTCCAATTCACCCCTCCACTTT
.	few	TRBV5-1	TRBJ2-1	CASSPRGDQGGEQFF	TGCGCCAGCAGCCCCCGCGGAGATCAAGGGGGTGAGCAGTTCTTC
TRBD2	many	TRBV20-1	TRBJ2-1	CSASRTSGGVYNEQFF	TGCAGTGCTTCGCGGACTAGCGGGGGCGTTTACAATGAGCAGTTCTTC
.	.	TRBV27	TRBJ1-5	CASSPYRVSDQPQHF	TGTGCCAGCAGTCCCTACAGAGTAAGCGATCAGCCCCAGCATTTT
.	once	TRBV24-1	TRBJ2-1	CATSDFQGRVGNEQFF	TGTGCCACCAGTGATTTTCAGGGTCGGGTGGGCAATGAGCAGTTCTTC
TRBD1	.	TRBV20-1	TRBJ1-1	CSARDRDRVLTEAFF	TGCAGTGCTAGAGATAGGGACAGGGTCCTCACTGAAGCTTTCTTT
.	many	TRBV6-1	TRBJ2-5	CASSGERRETQYF	TGTGCCAGCAGCGGAGAGAGGCGAGAGACCCAGTACTTC
TRBD2	.	TRBV20-1	TRBJ2-6	CSARDHGLAGGTGANVLTF	TGCAGTGCTAGAGATCACGGACTAGCGGGAGGCACTGGGGCCAACGTCCTGACTTTC
.	few	TRBV20-1	TRBJ1-1	CSALGGYEAFF	TGCAGTGCTCTGGGGGGATACGAAGCTTTCTTT
.	few	TRBV6-2/TRBV6-3	TRBJ2-3	CASSPRPVWGLTDTQYF	TGTGCCAGCAGTCCCAGGCCGGTCTGGGGCCTCACAGATACGCAGTATTTT
TRBD2	.	TRBV11-2	TRBJ2-7	CASSAHSSATSGVFYEQYF	TGTGCCAGCAGCGCCCACAGCAGCGCTACTAGCGGAGTCTTCTACGAGCAGTACTTC
.	many	TRBV20-1	TRBJ2-3	CSAWTISLAKTDTQYF	TGCAGTGCGTGGACTATTTCTCTCGCTAAAACAGATACGCAGTATTTT
.	few	TRBV12-3/TRBV12-4	TRBJ2-7	CASSLEGQGSYEQYF	TGTGCCAGCAGTTTAGAGGGTCAAGGGTCCTACGAGCAGTACTTC
.	.	TRBV20-1	TRBJ2-5	CSARDWPAQYF	TGCAGTGCTAGAGACTGGCCGGCCCAGTACTTC
TRBD2	many	TRBV9	TRBJ2-5	CASSVGALAGRETQYF	TGTGCCAGCAGCGTAGGCGCTCTAGCGGGAAGAGAGACCCAGTACTTC
TRBD2	.	TRBV7-9	TRBJ2-7	CASSLVLAGSSYEQYF	TGTGCCAGCAGCTTAGTACTAGCGGGCAGCTCCTACGAGCAGTACTTC
.	.	TRBV28	TRBJ2-3	CASRLNRGGTRTDTQYF	TGTGCCAGCAGATTGAATCGGGGTGGCACGCGTACAGATACGCAGTATTTT
.	once	TRBV10-2	TRBJ2-7	CASLGALVQGYEQYF	TGCGCCAGCCTAGGGGCACTAGTTCAGGGCTACGAGCAGTACTTC
.	.	TRBV6-1	TRBJ2-3	CASSEGPATDTQYF	TGTGCCAGCAGTGAAGGGCCGGCCACAGATACGCAGTATTTT
TRBD1	.	TRBV5-1	TRBJ1-1	CASSLVDREYEDTEAFF	TGCGCCAGCAGCTTGGTCGACAGGGAATATGAAGACACTGAAGCTTTCTTT
.	few	TRBV7-9	TRBJ1-3	CASSWTTGTGNTIYF	TGTGCCAGCAGCTGGACGACAGGAACGGGAAACACCATATATTTT
.	.	TRBV7-8	TRBJ1-2	CASSRTHGSGYTF	TGTGCCAGCAGCCGGACCCACGGAAGTGGCTACACCTTC
.	.	TRBV19	TRBJ2-7	CASSPTPDLPYEQYF	TGTGCCAGTAGCCCTACCCCGGACTTGCCCTACGAGCAGTACTTC
TRBD2	few	TRBV3-1	TRBJ2-1	CASSQTGGNRNEQFF	TGTGCCAGCAGCCAAACGGGAGGTAACAGAAATGAGCAGTTCTTC
.	.	TRBV6-5	TRBJ2-1	CASSYWASWRGDEQFF	TGTGCCAGCAGTTACTGGGCTAGCTGGAGAGGCGATGAGCAGTTCTTC
.	.	TRBV20-1	TRBJ2-3	CSARDQRADTQYF	TGCAGTGCTAGGGACCAGAGGGCAGATACGCAGTATTTT
.	few	TRBV18	TRBJ2-4	CASSPTGRFAPLAKNIQYF	TGTGCCAGCTCACCTACGGGACGGTTCGCCCCTTTAGCCAAAAACATTCAGTACTTC
TRBD1	.	TRBV2	TRBJ1-5	CASSRQGAYQPQHF	TGTGCCAGCAGTCGTCAGGGGGCCTATCAGCCCCAGCATTTT
.	.	TRBV6-5	TRBJ2-7	CASSYGGHEQYF	TGTGCCAGCAGTTACGGCGGCCACGAGCAGTACTTC
TRBD2	many	TRBV25-1	TRBJ2-1	CASTPHGRVKNEQFF	TGTGCCAGCACCCCCCACGGGAGGGTGAAGAATGAGCAGTTCTTC
TRBD2	few	TRBV20-1	TRBJ2-5	CSAILAGETQYF	TGCAGTGCTATACTAGCGGGGGAGACCCAGTACTTC
.	.	TRBV14	TRBJ1-6	CASSPRGILNSPLHF	TGTGCCAGCAGCCCCCGGGGCATTCTAAATTCACCCCTCCACTTT
.	many	TRBV20-1	TRBJ2-7	CSATRAYEQYF	TGCAGTGCTACCCGGGCCTACGAGCAGTACTTC
.	few	TRBV24-1	TRBJ2-5	CATSDLRIGREGETQYF	TGTGCCACCAGTGATTTGCGAATAGGCAGGGAAGGAGAGACCCAGTACTTC
TRBD1	.	TRBV28	TRBJ1-1	CASTIPGGNTEAFF	TGTGCCAGCACCATCCCAGGGGGGAACACTGAAGCTTTCTTT
.	.	TRBV29-1	TRBJ1-1	CSVVLGGPTEAFF	TGCAGCGTTGTCCTGGGGGGGCCCACTGAAGCTTTCTTT
TRBD1	few	TRBV3-1	TRBJ1-2	CASSQGWSQGVYGYTF	TGTGCCAGCAGCCAGGGGTGGAGCCAGGGGGTCTATGGCTACACCTTC
.	.	TRBV27	TRBJ2-7	CASSSQPGTYEQYF	TGTGCCAGCAGCTCCCAGCCCGGAACCTACGAGCAGTACTTC
.	.	TRBV5-5	TRBJ1-1	CASSNYTEAFF	TGTGCCAGCAGCAATTACACTGAAGCTTTCTTT
.	.	TRBV7-9	TRBJ1-3	CASSQDLGTGNTIYF	TGTGCCAGCAGCCAAGACCTGGGGACTGGAAACACCATATATTTT